Shown below are 17 T cell receptor beta chains from a single sample sequenced in a study of identical twins. TCRdb re-analysed the 5' RACE reads in MiXCR, keeping a single row per CDR3 protein. The data show about 890,000 distinct CDR3 sequences, 9% to 15% seen once. This sample was also put to use in a study of yellow fever vaccine responses in identical twins.

Sequenced: PBMCs. These receptors were collected from a woman in her late teens or twenties in good health.

This chain links TRBV12-3 or TRBV12-4 with TRBJ1-1; 7 nucleotides align to TRBD1. The CDR3 covers 13 residues. With V trimmed by 5 bases and J by 7 bases, 7 bases remained unmatched. The CDR3 region has the DNA TGTGCCAGCAGTGCCCCCGGACAGGTTGAAGCTTTCTTT. It codes for CASSAPGQVEAFF.

This clonotype has more than one count but fewer than ten. The CDR3 DNA reads TGTGCCAGCAGTGATGAGATCCAAGGGGAGCAGTTCTTC. Translation gives CASSDEIQGEQFF. The chain carries TRBV2 and TRBJ2-1; D remains unclear. The V and J ends lost 3 bases and 10 bases respectively, with 13 bases between them. This CDR3 region has 13 residues. The germline CDR1 and CDR2 sequences are SNHLY and FYNNEI.

The table lists this clonotype with many counts. The chain uses TRBV5-1 and TRBJ2-1; 10 positions agree with TRBD1. This CDR3 contains 16 residues. CDR1 SGHRS and CDR2 YFSETQ come from the germline V gene. The J segment lost 2 bases and the V segment lost 0 bases, leaving 2 bases of the junction unmatched. CDR3 in amino acids: CASSLGGQGTYNEQFF. The CDR3 coding sequence is TGCGCCAGCAGCTTGGGGGGACAGGGGACCTACAATGAGCAGTTCTTC.

This clonotype was counted only a few times. The rearrangement links TRBV7-6 to TRBJ1-1, with D perhaps TRBD1 (5 bases). V lost 0 bases, J lost 5 bases, and 13 bases lay in between. Germline CDR1 and CDR2: SGHVS and FNYEAQ. This CDR3 is 15 amino acids long. As DNA, the CDR3 is TGTGCCAGCAGCTTAGCCCCAGGGACGGGGACTGAAGCTTTCTTT. Translated, it gives CASSLAPGTGTEAFF.

At least ten counts were recorded for this clonotype. This chain connects TRBV27 to TRBJ2-7; no firm D call. Trimming removed 0 bases from V and 2 bases from J, with 8 bases in between. Germline values: CDR1 MNHEY, CDR2 SMNVEV (reference sequence). This CDR3 is 14 amino acids long. CDR3 sequence: CASSLSHSTYEQYF. In nucleotides, the CDR3 is TGTGCCAGCAGTTTATCCCACAGCACCTACGAGCAGTACTTC.

This clonotype was seen a handful of times. The V and J genes are TRBV12-3 or TRBV12-4 and TRBJ2-1; 8 bases map to TRBD2. The CDR3 sequence is 13 residues long. The V and J ends lost 5 bases and 6 bases, in that order; junction bases with no gene match: 3. Written as DNA, the CDR3 is TGTGCCAGCAGTAAGCGGGGGATCAATGAGCAGTTCTTC. Translation gives CASSKRGINEQFF.

This clonotype was recorded at least ten times. V gene TRBV19 combines with J gene TRBJ1-1, with TRBD1 identical over 8 bases. The trim removed 5 bases at V and 5 bases at J, leaving 13 bases unmatched. CDR3 length: 16 residues. Germline loops: CDR1 LNHDA, CDR2 SQIVND (reference sequence). The CDR3 here is CASSSQGAGTGTEAFF. The DNA of the CDR3 is TGTGCCAGTAGTTCCCAGGGGGCAGGAACGGGGACTGAAGCTTTCTTT.

This clonotype is a singleton in its sample. The rearrangement links TRBV11-1 to TRBJ2-1, with TRBD2 matching over 10 bases. With 5 bases clipped from V and 6 bases from J, the junction kept 10 bases outside the gene matches. The V gene's germline CDR1 is SGHAT and CDR2 FQDESV (reference sequence). The CDR3 spans 16 residues. The CDR3 nucleotides read TGTGCCAGCAGCCCCTCGAGCGGGGGGGCCTTCAATGAGCAGTTCTTC. This translates into CASSPSSGGAFNEQFF.

A few counts support this clonotype. The chain uses TRBV27 and TRBJ2-2; tentative D call: TRBD1 (5 bases). This CDR3 region has 15 residues. Looked up from germline, CDR1 is MNHEY and CDR2 is SMNVEV (reference sequence). The V gene lost 5 bases and the J gene lost 3 bases, with 13 bases spanning the gap. CDR3 protein: CASSPWQGDTGELFF. CDR3 DNA: TGTGCCAGCAGTCCCTGGCAGGGTGACACCGGGGAGCTGTTTTTT.

The chain couples TRBV9 to TRBJ2-1; maybe TRBD2 (6 bases). Per germline, CDR1 SGDLS and CDR2 YYNGEE. The CDR3 is 15 residues long. V shed 3 bases and J shed 6 bases, with 16 bases lying between them. The CDR3 nucleotides are TGTGCCAGCAGCGCCCGGGGCGGAGGGTCCAATGAGCAGTTCTTC. Protein: CASSARGGGSNEQFF.

This clonotype was seen a few times. The V call is TRBV18, the J call TRBJ2-5; 8 nucleotides line up with TRBD1. Looked up from germline, CDR1 is KGHSH and CDR2 is LQKENI. CDR3 length: 15 amino acids. The V and J ends lost 4 bases and 4 bases, in that order; junction bases with no gene match: 8. The CDR3 coding sequence is TGTGCCAGCTCACTAACAGGGGGGAGAGGAGAGACCCAGTACTTC. Translated, it gives CASSLTGGRGETQYF.

This clonotype has just a few counts. The J gene is TRBJ2-1, the V gene TRBV7-3; 9 bases agree with TRBD1. Germline V gene sequence: CDR1 SGHTA, CDR2 FQGTGA. Unmatched junction bases numbered 15, after V lost 3 bases and J lost 9 bases. This CDR3 region has 17 residues. CDR3: CASSFSSMTGGGGEQFF. CDR3 in DNA: TGTGCCAGCAGCTTCAGTTCTATGACAGGGGGGGGCGGTGAGCAGTTCTTC.

This clonotype was detected only a few times. The chain uses TRBV18 and TRBJ2-2; perhaps TRBD1 as D (5 bases). In germline, CDR1 is KGHSH, CDR2 LQKENI. The CDR3 covers 17 residues. V was pared by 3 bases and J by 3 bases, with 17 bases between. CDR3 in amino acids: CASSPLAGPEYTGELFF. The CDR3 bases are TGTGCCAGCTCACCCCTGGCAGGGCCAGAATACACCGGGGAGCTGTTTTTT.

The table lists this clonotype with a few counts. The rearrangement links TRBV7-2 to TRBJ1-5; D is undetermined. From germline, CDR1 is SGHTA and CDR2 FQGNSA. CDR3 length equals 13 residues. V dropped 5 bases and J dropped 7 bases, with 12 bases sitting between them. This CDR3 reads CASSLSSRQPQHF. CDR3 DNA: TGTGCCAGCAGCCTCAGTTCCAGGCAGCCCCAGCATTTT.

This clonotype was found many times. The J gene is TRBJ1-1, the V gene TRBV24-1; D is ambiguous. The V and J ends lost 5 bases and 0 bases respectively, with 12 bases between them. In germline, CDR1 is KGHDR, CDR2 SFDVKD. The length of the CDR3 is 15 residues. In DNA form, the CDR3 reads TGTGCCACCAGTGTAAGTACCCCCATGAACACTGAAGCTTTCTTT. Encoded protein: CATSVSTPMNTEAFF.

The chain uses TRBV11-2 and TRBJ2-7; TRBD1 might be the D (5 bases). Trimming removed 0 bases from V and 3 bases from J, with 15 bases in between. This CDR3 region has 16 residues. Germline V CDR1 and CDR2: SGHAT, FQNNGV. The DNA for the CDR3 is TGTGCCAGCAGCTTAGATAGGGCAGCCCAGGGCTACGAGCAGTACTTC. Its protein product is CASSLDRAAQGYEQYF.

This rearrangement joins TRBV4-2 to TRBJ1-1; the match to TRBD1 covers 8 bases. CDR3 length equals 12 residues. V trimming: 3 bases; J trimming: 7 bases; junction bases outside the gene matches: 1. Germline CDR1 LGHNA, CDR2 YNFKEQ. CDR3 loop: CASSQGTGEAFF. In nucleotides, the CDR3 is TGTGCCAGCAGCCAGGGGACAGGTGAAGCTTTCTTT.